Listed below are T cell receptor beta chains from one sample, sequenced in a study of blood T cells in healthy people across ages. TCRdb reanalysed the 5' RACE reads using MiXCR and keeps one entry per CDR3 protein. This table has approximately 900,000 distinct CDR3 sequences, about 48% appearing once. Source material: blood. The receptors shown here come from a man aged 30 to 45 in good health. Each CDR3 is given with its conserved first and last residue. Part of the rows lack a size; the others show once, few, many or a class for expanded clones.

abundance	v_gene	len	j_gene	CDR3aa
NA	TRBV5-1	17	TRBJ1-1	CASSLAGGLGANTEAFF
few	TRBV5-1	15	TRBJ2-1	CASSGLAGGPNEQFF
NA	TRBV29-1	15	TRBJ1-2	CSVYTLEKANYGYTF
once	TRBV20-1	8	TRBJ1-2	CSVSGYTF
few	TRBV20-1	12	TRBJ2-7	CSSEPRLYEQYF
NA	TRBV5-1	14	TRBJ2-7	CASSRDSFSYEQYF
NA	TRBV20-1	15	TRBJ2-5	CSAPNPRQFQETQYF
NA	TRBV24-1	15	TRBJ2-6	CATSDWRSGANVLTF
NA	TRBV7-9	17	TRBJ1-1	CASSSPPIDRGNTEAFF
NA	TRBV7-7	16	NA	CASSFPTGQPSGTQYF
few	TRBV28	14	TRBJ1-2	CASSSRDRDYGYTF
NA	TRBV4-2	14	TRBJ2-1	CASSHANPSSEQFF
few	TRBV9	17	TRBJ2-7	CASSGDPGLAGDYEQYF
NA	TRBV20-1	14	TRBJ2-1	CSARLAGVNNEQFF
NA	TRBV24-1	15	TRBJ2-1	CATSDRTSGTDEQFF
NA	TRBV21-1	12	TRBJ1-4	CASSPNRDRLFF
few	TRBV11-2	15	TRBJ1-2	CASSYRGAAGNGYTF
NA	TRBV10-3	13	TRBJ1-2	CAISWGTSDGYTF
NA	TRBV7-2	14	TRBJ1-4	CASSQGQHNEKLFF
NA	TRBV12-3/TRBV12-4	14	TRBJ2-3	CASSADVGPDTQYF
few	TRBV20-1	15	TRBJ2-3	CSASGGAFVTDTQYF
NA	TRBV12-3/TRBV12-4	17	TRBJ2-2	CASSHRVQGANTGELFF
few	TRBV7-2	17	TRBJ2-2	CASSWNRGTGRTGELFF
NA	TRBV3-1	17	TRBJ1-2	CASSEAGVQEVYYGYTF
NA	TRBV2	13	TRBJ2-3	CANGLARTDTQYF
NA	TRBV5-1	13	TRBJ1-1	CANSPVPPDEAFF
few	TRBV12-3/TRBV12-4	11	TRBJ2-1	CASSPVNEQFF
few	TRBV29-1	14	TRBJ2-5	CSVEYNGIEETQYF
NA	TRBV6-2/TRBV6-3	15	TRBJ1-2	CATNRESYANYGYTF
NA	TRBV20-1	13	NA	CSATSRGVGEQYF
NA	TRBV12-3/TRBV12-4	16	TRBJ2-3	CASSSTGKRSTDTQYF